Listed below are T cell receptor beta chains from one sample, sequenced in a study of spatial heterogeneity in lung cancer. TCRdb passed the 5' RACE reads through MiXCR, listing each CDR3 protein once. Of about 5,500 distinct CDR3 sequences listed, about 4.2% are singletons. Here the sequenced sample was normal lung tissue next to the tumor, taken at surgery. The source is a male donor with early-stage non-small cell lung cancer. Each CDR3 is given without its conserved first and last residue. Each record gives: J gene, V gene, D gene, CDR3 protein. A D gene is named only where the DNA matches it firmly.

>TRBJ1-2|TRBV7-9|TRBD1
ASSLYPLGQGKRIDYGYT
>TRBJ1-3|TRBV7-2|NA
ASSFGSGNTIY
>TRBJ2-7|TRBV20-1|NA
SAPGGNSGRQY
>TRBJ2-7|TRBV5-1|NA
ASSPDPGGTYEQY
>TRBJ2-7|TRBV5-1|NA
ASSPEKPQVRGPGGDEQY
>TRBJ1-2|TRBV29-1|TRBD1
SVGTGQVYGYT
>TRBJ2-1|TRBV20-1|NA
SARIPGAERNEQF
>TRBJ1-2|TRBV20-1|NA
SARDGTLYGYT
>TRBJ2-1|TRBV6-5|TRBD1
ASSYGGQGAYDEQF
>TRBJ1-5|TRBV10-2|NA
ASSSDVNQPQH
>TRBJ2-7|TRBV7-9|NA
ASSLAIDAGATYEQY
>TRBJ1-4|TRBV20-1|NA
SAGVPGLGSEKLF
>TRBJ2-1|TRBV2|TRBD2
ASSYSGPESEQF
>TRBJ2-1|TRBV9|TRBD1
ASSVGDRGHNEQF
>TRBJ2-7|TRBV5-6|NA
ASSLTRQGISYEQY
>TRBJ2-1|TRBV10-3|NA
AIRGEAAYNEQF
>TRBJ2-3|TRBV7-3|NA
ASSFPGADTQY
>TRBJ2-3|TRBV7-2|TRBD2
ASSGTSGGSTQFTDTQY
>TRBJ2-6|TRBV5-1|NA
ASSSEANVLT
>TRBJ2-3|TRBV2|TRBD2
ASSVGLAGEADTQY
>TRBJ1-6|TRBV13|TRBD1
ASSIRQGNNSPLH
>TRBJ1-1|TRBV12-3/TRBV12-4|TRBD1
ASSPWTGRRHTEAF
>TRBJ2-7|TRBV6-5|NA
ASSPGRTYEQY
>TRBJ1-2|TRBV10-3|NA
AISESQSGVGAAYGYT
>TRBJ2-1|TRBV20-1|TRBD2
SARDLRTSSYNEQF
>TRBJ2-2|TRBV25-1|NA
ATSPQANTGELF
>TRBJ1-5|TRBV2|TRBD1
ASSEGQESNQPQH
>TRBJ1-2|TRBV24-1|NA
ATSDPGINGYT
>TRBJ1-4|TRBV18|NA
ASSPGEGEKLF
>TRBJ1-5|TRBV7-6|NA
ASSLASDQPQH
>TRBJ1-2|TRBV29-1|TRBD1
SAGGTGPGNGGYT
>TRBJ2-3|TRBV6-4|TRBD2
ASSDAGGPDTQY
>TRBJ1-1|TRBV12-3/TRBV12-4|NA
ASSLGANTEAF
>TRBJ2-1|TRBV6-6|NA
ASSYSAVTNEQF
>TRBJ1-1|TRBV10-2|NA
ASSEGRNTEAF
>TRBJ1-2|TRBV20-1|NA
SARESGIGGYT
>TRBJ2-3|TRBV20-1|TRBD2
SASAAGGRTDTQY
>TRBJ2-1|TRBV13|TRBD2
ASSFLPGGGSYNEQF
>TRBJ2-3|TRBV29-1|NA
SVGTYTDTQY
>TRBJ1-5|TRBV12-5|NA
ASGPYQPQH
>TRBJ1-4|TRBV24-1|TRBD1
ATSGNRGLSCATNEKLF
>TRBJ2-7|TRBV5-1|NA
ASSIGTYEQY
>TRBJ2-2|TRBV9|NA
ASSERGGHTGELF
>TRBJ2-5|TRBV6-1|NA
ASSEWVSKTQY
>TRBJ2-3|TRBV12-5|NA
ASGPRIADTSTDTQY
>TRBJ2-2|TRBV16|NA
ASSQSKAGELF
>TRBJ2-7|TRBV18|TRBD2
ASSPPLAGGQNEQY
>TRBJ2-3|TRBV29-1|NA
SVVKTDTQY
>TRBJ2-3|TRBV7-2|NA
ASSLGGSPTDTQY
>TRBJ2-7|TRBV25-1|NA
ARSEVAYEQY
>TRBJ2-2|TRBV9|NA
ASNPEPGELF
>TRBJ2-5|TRBV7-9|NA
ASSLESGRDRKETQY
>TRBJ2-5|TRBV9|TRBD2
ASSVAGLTSQETQY
>TRBJ1-2|TRBV5-1|NA
ASKEGSDYGYT
>TRBJ1-6|TRBV6-5|TRBD1
ASSVTGTVDSPLH
>TRBJ2-3|TRBV29-1|TRBD2
SVGLAGTDTQY